A single sample gave rise to the 17 T cell receptor beta chains below, sequenced in a study of blood T cell repertoires in COVID-19. Only in-frame clones appear in the TCRdb table, and some are missing; sequencing was by immunoSEQ multiplex PCR. The table has 130,000 or so clones, just over 85% seen once. The material sequenced was peripheral blood. These receptors all stem from a woman aged 55 to 70 with acute or convalescent COVID-19.

J is TRBJ1-1 and V is TRBV9; no clear D gene. This CDR3 is 12 amino acids long. The germline V and J ends were trimmed by 3 bases and 10 bases, with 13 bases remaining between them. Germline V gene lookup returns CDR1 SGDLS and CDR2 YYNGEE. CDR3 sequence reads: CASSAAGERAFF. The CDR3 DNA follows: TGTGCCAGCAGCGCCGCCGGGGAGCGAGCTTTCTTT.

The CDR3 bases are TGTGCCAGCAGCATCGGACTAGCGGGTTACAATGAGCAGTTCTTC. Protein sequence: CASSIGLAGYNEQFF. This chain uses TRBV5-4 with TRBJ2-1; 11 nucleotides agree with TRBD2. Germline CDR1 SGHNT, CDR2 YYREEE (reference sequence). Trimming at V came to 4 bases and at J to 4 bases, leaving 4 bases not matched to a gene. The CDR3 extends over 15 amino acids.

This clone was seen a single time. The rearrangement links TRBV9 to TRBJ1-2; 8 bases agree with TRBD1. Germline CDR1 is SGDLS and CDR2 is YYNGEE. The CDR3 has 14 amino acids. The junction had 2 bases not matched to a gene; V was cut back by 0 bases and J by 4 bases. CDR3: CASSVEDRAYGYTF. The CDR3 DNA reads TGTGCCAGCAGCGTAGAGGACAGGGCCTATGGCTACACCTTC.

This clone was seen just once. The chain has TRBV6-5 and TRBJ2-3, with TRBD1 matching 9 bases. V was clipped by 6 bases and J by 4 bases; unmatched bases: 8. The CDR3 covers 15 residues. The V gene's germline CDR1 is MNHEY and CDR2 SVGAGI. The CDR3 sequence is CASSALTGGADTQYF. CDR3 nucleotides: TGTGCCAGCAGCGCACTGACAGGGGGGGCAGATACGCAGTATTTT.

The J gene is TRBJ2-3, the V gene TRBV18, with no clear D. V lost 3 bases and J lost 0, with 7 bases in between. CDR3 size: 14 residues. The germline V gene encodes CDR1 KGHSH and CDR2 LQKENI. The CDR3 protein is CASSPLPSTDTQYF. In nucleotides, the CDR3 is TGTGCCAGCTCACCCCTCCCGAGCACAGATACGCAGTATTTT.

The rearrangement links TRBV2 to TRBJ1-6; D call uncertain. The V gene's germline CDR1 is SNHLY and CDR2 FYNNEI. V lost 7 bases to trimming and J lost 8 bases, with 18 bases between them. The CDR3 consists of 15 residues. The CDR3 nucleotides are TGTGCCAGCACTGACGGAGGGTATAGTCATTCACCCCTCCACTTT. Its translation: CASTDGGYSHSPLHF.

The rearrangement joins TRBV9 to TRBJ2-3; TRBD2 might be the D (5 bases). The CDR3 is made up of 15 amino acids. Germline V gives CDR1 SGDLS, CDR2 YYNGEE. V gave up 4 bases and J gave up 3 bases, with 15 bases separating them. Written as DNA, the CDR3 is TGTGCCAGCAGCCCCGGGGAACGGAGAACAGATACGCAGTATTTT. Amino acid sequence: CASSPGERRTDTQYF.

The chain uses TRBV6-5 and TRBJ2-7; 9 nucleotides align to TRBD1. The CDR3 has 15 amino acids. CDR1 is MNHEY and CDR2 is SVGAGI in the germline V gene. The V and J ends lost 6 bases and 7 bases, in that order; junction bases with no gene match: 13. This CDR3 reads CASSPRRTGVREQYF. CDR3 nucleotides: TGTGCCAGCAGCCCACGGCGGACAGGGGTGCGGGAGCAGTACTTC.

V is TRBV6-5 and J is TRBJ2-4, with a possible D match to TRBD1 (6 bases). The germline V gene has CDR1 MNHEY and CDR2 SVGAGI. Trimming removed 0 bases from V and 5 bases from J, with 11 bases in between. The length of the CDR3 is 15 residues. The CDR3 DNA reads TGTGCCAGCAGTTACTCCCAGGGGCTCCAAAACATTCAGTACTTC. Its translation is CASSYSQGLQNIQYF.

The chain has TRBV3-1 (or the pseudogene TRBV3-2) and TRBJ1-2; perhaps TRBD1 as D (6 bases). Germline V gene data show CDR1 as LGHDT and CDR2 as YNNKEL (reference sequence). Trimming removed 2 bases from V and 7 bases from J, with 20 bases in between. This CDR3 has 16 residues. The CDR3 bases are TGTGCCAGCAGCCAAACCCCGACCCGGGACATCCCTGGCTACACCTTC. Its protein product is CASSQTPTRDIPGYTF.

The chain has TRBV7-2 and TRBJ2-3; the D gene is possibly TRBD2 (7 bases). The V and J ends lost 1 base and 5 bases respectively, with 13 bases between them. The CDR3 loop spans 15 amino acids. Germline assignment: CDR1 SGHTA and CDR2 FQGNSA. CDR3 sequence (DNA): TGTGCCAGCAGCTTAGGAGGGGGGAGGGGAGATACGCAGTATTTT. Translation gives CASSLGGGRGDTQYF. Full variable domain (missing parts from reference TRBV7-2 and TRBJ2-3): GAGVSQSPSNKVTEKGKDVELRCDPISGHTALYWYRQSLGQGLEFLIYFQGNSAPDKSGLPSDRFSAERTGGSVSTLTIQRTQQEDSAVYLCASSLGGGRGDTQYFGPGTRLTVL.

This clone was observed once. The J gene is TRBJ1-1, the V gene TRBV6-5; the D is unclear. Per the germline V gene, CDR1 is MNHEY and CDR2 is SVGAGI. Trimming took 6 bases from V and 2 from J, leaving 10 bases between them. The CDR3 has 13 residues. The DNA for the CDR3 is TGTGCCAGCAGACGTACAAGTAACACTGAAGCTTTCTTT. It yields the protein CASRRTSNTEAFF.

The chain links TRBV25-1 to TRBJ1-5, with 11 bases matching TRBD1. There are 15 residues in the CDR3. The germline V gene encodes CDR1 MGHDK and CDR2 SYGVNS. V shed 5 bases, J shed 5 bases, and the junction held 5 bases outside the gene matches. The DNA of the CDR3 is TGTGCCAGCAGTCCGGGACAGGGGGTTGATCAGCCCCAGCATTTT. Translated: CASSPGQGVDQPQHF.

CDR3 region: CASSLLEGTGVYGYTF. CDR3 sequence (DNA): TGTGCCAGCAGCTTATTAGAGGGGACAGGGGTCTATGGCTACACCTTC. The V and J genes are TRBV7-9 and TRBJ1-2; TRBD1 matches 10 bases. Germline values: CDR1 SEHNR, CDR2 FQNEAQ (reference sequence). The CDR3 extends over 16 amino acids. Losses at the gene ends were 2 bases for V and 4 bases for J; bases not matched to a gene: 7. Supplemented by reference TRBV7-9 and TRBJ1-2, the full variable domain reads DTGVSQNPRHKITKRGQNVTFRCDPISEHNRLYWYRQTLGQGPEFLTYFQNEAQLEKSRLLSDRFSAERPKGSFSTLEIQRTEQGDSAMYLCASSLLEGTGVYGYTFGSGTRLTVV.

The chain combines TRBV4-2 with TRBJ1-1; no reliable D call. V lost 1 base to trimming and J lost 3 bases, with 9 bases between them. The CDR3 contains 14 residues. Germline CDR1 reads LGHNA; CDR2 reads YNFKEQ. DNA for the CDR3: TGTGCCAGCAGCCAAGTGTCGGCGGACACTGAAGCTTTCTTT. The encoded protein is CASSQVSADTEAFF.

The CDR3: CASSYRAGTNEKLFF. DNA for the CDR3: TGTGCCAGCAGTTACCGGGCAGGGACTAATGAAAAACTGTTTTTT. The chain recombines TRBV6-5 with TRBJ1-4; tentative D call: TRBD1 (5 bases). Trimming left V 2 bases short and J 2 bases short, with 9 bases between. CDR1 is MNHEY and CDR2 is SVGAGI in the germline V gene. The CDR3 is 15 residues long.

The chain is built from TRBV28 and TRBJ1-1; 10 nucleotides align to TRBD1. Germline CDR1 reads MDHEN; CDR2 reads SYDVKM. The CDR3 spans 16 residues. V lost 5 bases, J lost 6 bases, and 12 bases stayed unmatched. The CDR3 DNA is TGTGCCAGCAGTACTCGACAGGGGGCGAGGGATTCTGAAGCTTTCTTT. Protein product: CASSTRQGARDSEAFF.